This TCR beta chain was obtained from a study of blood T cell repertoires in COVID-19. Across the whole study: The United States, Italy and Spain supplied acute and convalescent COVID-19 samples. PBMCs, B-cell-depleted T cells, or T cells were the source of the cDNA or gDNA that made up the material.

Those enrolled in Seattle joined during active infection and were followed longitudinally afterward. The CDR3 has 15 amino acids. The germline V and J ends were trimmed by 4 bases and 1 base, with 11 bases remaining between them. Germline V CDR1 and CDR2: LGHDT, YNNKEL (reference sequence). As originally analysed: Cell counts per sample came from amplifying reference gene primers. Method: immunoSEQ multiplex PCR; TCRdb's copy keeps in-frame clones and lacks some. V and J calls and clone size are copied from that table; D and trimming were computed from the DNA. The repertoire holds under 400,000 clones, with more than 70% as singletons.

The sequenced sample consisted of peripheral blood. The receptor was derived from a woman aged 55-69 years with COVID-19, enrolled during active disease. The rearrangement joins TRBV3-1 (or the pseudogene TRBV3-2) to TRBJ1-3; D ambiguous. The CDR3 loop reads CASSRLPTSGNTIYF. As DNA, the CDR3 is TGTGCCAGCAGCCGCCTACCGACATCTGGAAACACCATATATTTT.